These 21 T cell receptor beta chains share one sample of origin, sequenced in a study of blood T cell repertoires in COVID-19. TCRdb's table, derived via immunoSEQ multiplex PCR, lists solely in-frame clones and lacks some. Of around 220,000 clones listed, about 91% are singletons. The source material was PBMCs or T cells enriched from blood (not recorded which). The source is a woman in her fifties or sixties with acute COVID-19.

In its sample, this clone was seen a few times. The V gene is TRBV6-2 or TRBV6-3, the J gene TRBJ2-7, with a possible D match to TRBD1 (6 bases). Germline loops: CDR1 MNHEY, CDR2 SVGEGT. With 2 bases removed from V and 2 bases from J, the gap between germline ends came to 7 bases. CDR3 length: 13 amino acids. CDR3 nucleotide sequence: TGTGCCAGCAGTTACGGACAGACCTACGAGCAGTACTTC. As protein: CASSYGQTYEQYF.

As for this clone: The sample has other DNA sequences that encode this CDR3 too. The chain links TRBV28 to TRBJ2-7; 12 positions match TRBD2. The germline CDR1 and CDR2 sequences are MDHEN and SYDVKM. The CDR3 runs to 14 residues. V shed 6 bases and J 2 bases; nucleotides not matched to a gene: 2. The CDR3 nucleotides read TGTGCCAGCAGCCTAGCGGGAGGGCCCTACGAGCAGTACTTC. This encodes CASSLAGGPYEQYF.

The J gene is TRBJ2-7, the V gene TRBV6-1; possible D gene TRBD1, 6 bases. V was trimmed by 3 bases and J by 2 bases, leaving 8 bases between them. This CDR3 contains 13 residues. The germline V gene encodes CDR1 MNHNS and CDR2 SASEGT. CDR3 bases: TGTGCCAGCAGTGACCAGGGGACCTACGAGCAGTACTTC. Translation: CASSDQGTYEQYF.

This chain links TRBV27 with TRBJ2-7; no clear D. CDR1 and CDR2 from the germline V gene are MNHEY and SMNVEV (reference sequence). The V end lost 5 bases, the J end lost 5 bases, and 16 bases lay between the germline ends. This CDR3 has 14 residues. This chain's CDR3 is CASSPHQRWDEQYF. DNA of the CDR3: TGTGCCAGCAGTCCTCACCAGCGTTGGGACGAGCAGTACTTC.

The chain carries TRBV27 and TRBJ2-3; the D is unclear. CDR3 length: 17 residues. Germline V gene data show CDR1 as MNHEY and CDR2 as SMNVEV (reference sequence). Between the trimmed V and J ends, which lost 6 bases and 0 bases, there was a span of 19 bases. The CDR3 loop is CASRLVEVATSTDTQYF. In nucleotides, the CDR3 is TGTGCCAGCAGGCTCGTCGAAGTAGCCACGAGCACAGATACGCAGTATTTT.

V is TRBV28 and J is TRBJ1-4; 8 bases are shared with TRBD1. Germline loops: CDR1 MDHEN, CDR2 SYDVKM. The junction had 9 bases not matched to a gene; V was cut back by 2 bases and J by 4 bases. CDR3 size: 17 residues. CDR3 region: CASSLGQGGGDNEKLFF. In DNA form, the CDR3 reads TGTGCCAGCAGTTTAGGACAGGGAGGGGGGGATAATGAAAAACTGTTTTTT.

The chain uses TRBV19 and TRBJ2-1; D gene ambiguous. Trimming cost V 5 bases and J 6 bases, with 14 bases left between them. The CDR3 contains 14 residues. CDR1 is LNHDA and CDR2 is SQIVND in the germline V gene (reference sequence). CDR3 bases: TGTGCCAGTAGTCTATCAGGTGAAGGCAATGAGCAGTTCTTC. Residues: CASSLSGEGNEQFF.

This CDR3 reads CASSLGGSRTGELFF. The CDR3 DNA sequence: TGTGCCAGCAGTTTAGGGGGGAGTCGGACCGGGGAGCTGTTTTTT. The V gene is TRBV28, the J gene TRBJ2-2; possible D gene TRBD2, 6 bases. The V end lost 2 bases, the J end lost 5 bases, and 12 bases lay between the germline ends. The CDR3 is 15 amino acids. Germline V gene sequence: CDR1 MDHEN, CDR2 SYDVKM.

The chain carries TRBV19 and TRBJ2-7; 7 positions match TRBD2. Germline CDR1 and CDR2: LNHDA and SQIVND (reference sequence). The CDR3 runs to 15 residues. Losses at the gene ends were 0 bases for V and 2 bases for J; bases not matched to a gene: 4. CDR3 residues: CASSIDGAGTYEQYF. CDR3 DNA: TGTGCCAGTAGTATAGATGGAGCGGGGACCTACGAGCAGTACTTC.

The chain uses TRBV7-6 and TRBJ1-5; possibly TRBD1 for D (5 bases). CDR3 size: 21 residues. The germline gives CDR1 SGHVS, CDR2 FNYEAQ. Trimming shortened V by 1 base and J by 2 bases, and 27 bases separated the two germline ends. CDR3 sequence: CASSLDSGPRGWNGCNQPQHF. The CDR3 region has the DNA TGTGCCAGCAGCTTAGATTCGGGCCCTAGGGGTTGGAATGGGTGCAATCAGCCCCAGCATTTT.

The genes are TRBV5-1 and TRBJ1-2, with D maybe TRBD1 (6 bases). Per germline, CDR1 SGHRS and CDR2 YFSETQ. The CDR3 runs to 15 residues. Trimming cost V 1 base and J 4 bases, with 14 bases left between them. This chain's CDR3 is CASSLQSQGPYGYTF. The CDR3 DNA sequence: TGCGCCAGCAGCTTGCAAAGCCAGGGGCCCTATGGCTACACCTTC.

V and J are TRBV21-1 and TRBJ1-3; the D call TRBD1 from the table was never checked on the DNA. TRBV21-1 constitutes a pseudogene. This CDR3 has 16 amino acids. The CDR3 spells CASSSSQALSGNTIYF. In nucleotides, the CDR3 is TGTGCCAGCAGCTCAAGCCAGGCTCTCTCTGGAAACACCATATATTTT.

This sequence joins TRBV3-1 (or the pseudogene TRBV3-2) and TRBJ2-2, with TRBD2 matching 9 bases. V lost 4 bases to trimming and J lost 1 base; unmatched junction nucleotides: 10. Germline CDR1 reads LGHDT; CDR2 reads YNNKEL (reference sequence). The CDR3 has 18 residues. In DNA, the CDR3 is TGTGCCAGCAGCCCCAATTGGCCACTAGCGGGGAACACCGGGGAGCTGTTTTTT. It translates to CASSPNWPLAGNTGELFF.

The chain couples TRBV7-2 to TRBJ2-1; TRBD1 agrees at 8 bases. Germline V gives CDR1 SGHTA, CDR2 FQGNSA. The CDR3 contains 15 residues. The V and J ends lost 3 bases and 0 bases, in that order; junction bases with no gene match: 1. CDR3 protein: CASSFDRGSYNEQFF. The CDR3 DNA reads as TGTGCCAGCAGCTTTGACAGGGGCTCCTACAATGAGCAGTTCTTC.

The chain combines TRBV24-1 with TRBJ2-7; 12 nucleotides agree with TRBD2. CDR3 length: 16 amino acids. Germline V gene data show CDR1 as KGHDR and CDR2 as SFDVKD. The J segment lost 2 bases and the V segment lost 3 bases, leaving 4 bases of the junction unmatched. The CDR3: CATSDPGLAGTYEQYF. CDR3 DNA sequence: TGTGCCACCAGTGATCCTGGACTAGCGGGAACCTACGAGCAGTACTTC.

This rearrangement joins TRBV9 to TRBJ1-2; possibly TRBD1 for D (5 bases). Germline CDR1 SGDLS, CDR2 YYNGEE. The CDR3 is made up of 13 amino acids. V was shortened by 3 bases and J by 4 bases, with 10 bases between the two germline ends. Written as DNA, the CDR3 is TGTGCCAGCAGCGCTGGGGGAGGCTATGGCTACACCTTC. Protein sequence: CASSAGGGYGYTF.

The CDR3 DNA is TGTGCCAGTAGTATGGGCTTCAGCGGGGGATACAATGAGCAGTTCTTC. Translating gives CASSMGFSGGYNEQFF. This chain uses TRBV19 with TRBJ2-1, with 8 bases fitting TRBD2. V lost 3 bases and J lost 4; bases outside the gene matches: 8. Germline V CDR1 and CDR2: LNHDA, SQIVND (reference sequence). This CDR3 has 16 amino acids.

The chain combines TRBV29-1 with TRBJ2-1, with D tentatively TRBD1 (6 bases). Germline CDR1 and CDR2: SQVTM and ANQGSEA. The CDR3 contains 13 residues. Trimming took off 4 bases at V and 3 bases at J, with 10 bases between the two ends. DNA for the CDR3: TGCAGCGTTGGACAAGGGGGCTACAATGAGCAGTTCTTC. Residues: CSVGQGGYNEQFF.

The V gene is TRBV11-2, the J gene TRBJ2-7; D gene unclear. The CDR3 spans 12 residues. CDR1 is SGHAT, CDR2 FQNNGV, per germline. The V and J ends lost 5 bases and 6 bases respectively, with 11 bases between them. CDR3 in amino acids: CASSIGSREQYF. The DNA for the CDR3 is TGTGCCAGCAGCATCGGGTCTCGCGAGCAGTACTTC.

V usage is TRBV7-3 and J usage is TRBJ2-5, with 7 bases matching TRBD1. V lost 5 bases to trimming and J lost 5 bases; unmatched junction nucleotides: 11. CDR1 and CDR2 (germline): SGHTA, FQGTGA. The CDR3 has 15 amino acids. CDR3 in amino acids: CASSPQTGSRETQYF. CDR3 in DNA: TGTGCCAGCAGCCCCCAGACAGGGTCCAGGGAGACCCAGTACTTC.

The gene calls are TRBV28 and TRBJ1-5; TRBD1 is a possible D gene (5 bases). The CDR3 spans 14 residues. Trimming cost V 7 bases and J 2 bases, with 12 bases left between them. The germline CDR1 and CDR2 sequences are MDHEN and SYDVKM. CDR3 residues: CASILGVGNQPQHF. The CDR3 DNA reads TGTGCCAGCATCCTAGGGGTCGGCAATCAGCCCCAGCATTTT.